Shown below are 31 T cell receptor beta chains from a single sample sequenced in a study of T cell responses to AZD1222 COVID-19 vaccine. TCRdb keeps only in-frame clones here, not all; method: immunoSEQ multiplex PCR. The sample consists of around 140,000 clones, 85% to 95% of them appearing once. The sample was peripheral blood, taken after recovery from COVID-19. These receptors were obtained from an adult who had recovered from COVID-19.

The chain has TRBV4-1 and TRBJ2-2, with D hard to call. Germline-derived CDR1 and CDR2 are MGHRA and YSYEKL. CDR3 length equals 18 residues. The V end lost 0 bases, the J end lost 6 bases, and 20 bases lay between the germline ends. The CDR3 nucleotides are TGCGCCAGCAGCCAAGACTCGACGCTGGTCATTCCTGCCGGGGAGCTGTTTTTT. Its protein product is CASSQDSTLVIPAGELFF.

The V call is TRBV7-3, the J call TRBJ2-3; the D gene is possibly TRBD2 (6 bases). V shed 1 base and J shed 5 bases, with 22 bases lying between them. CDR3 length: 18 residues. CDR1 and CDR2 from the germline V gene are SGHTA and FQGTGA. The CDR3 sequence: CASSLIPGLPERGDTQYF. DNA for the CDR3: TGTGCCAGCAGCTTAATACCCGGACTACCGGAACGCGGAGATACGCAGTATTTT.

The CDR3 sequence is CASSLDPTGGREKLFF. CDR3 in DNA: TGTGCCAGCAGCTTAGACCCGACAGGGGGCAGGGAAAAACTGTTTTTT. The chain links TRBV7-9 to TRBJ1-4; TRBD1 matches 10 bases. Germline V CDR1 and CDR2: SEHNR, FQNEAQ (reference sequence). V dropped 1 base and J dropped 8; count of bases not matched to a gene: 7. This CDR3 contains 16 residues. Drawing the rest from reference TRBV7-9 and TRBJ1-4, the complete variable domain is DTGVSQNPRHKITKRGQNVTFRCDPISEHNRLYWYRQTLGQGPEFLTYFQNEAQLEKSRLLSDRFSAERPKGSFSTLEIQRTEQGDSAMYLCASSLDPTGGREKLFFGSGTQLSVL.

The J gene is TRBJ2-1, the V gene TRBV7-6, with 11 bases fitting TRBD2. Germline CDR1 and CDR2: SGHVS and FNYEAQ. The J segment lost 4 bases and the V segment lost 3 bases, leaving 11 bases of the junction unmatched. This CDR3 is 18 amino acids long. The CDR3 here is CASSFSPPSGRLYNEQFF. CDR3 coding DNA: TGTGCCAGCAGCTTTAGCCCACCTAGCGGGAGGCTATACAATGAGCAGTTCTTC.

Only one count was recorded for this clone. The chain has TRBV5-6 and TRBJ2-1; 8 bases fit TRBD2. Germline lookup yields CDR1 SGHDT and CDR2 YYEEEE. This CDR3 has 14 residues. The trim removed 5 bases at V and 7 bases at J, leaving 8 bases unmatched. DNA for the CDR3: TGTGCCAGCAGGGGAGCGGGAGTGGTGAATGAGCAGTTCTTC. It translates to CASRGAGVVNEQFF.

The gene calls are TRBV2 and TRBJ2-7; 8 positions agree with TRBD1. With 3 bases clipped from V and 5 bases from J, the junction kept 9 bases outside the gene matches. CDR1 is SNHLY and CDR2 is FYNNEI in the germline V gene. This CDR3 is built from 15 residues. The CDR3 bases are TGTGCCAGCAGTGATTGGGCAGGGGGCCGGAACGAGCAGTACTTC. It yields the protein CASSDWAGGRNEQYF.

The chain employs TRBV27 and TRBJ2-1; TRBD2 agrees at 9 bases. This CDR3 has 17 residues. CDR1 is MNHEY, CDR2 SMNVEV, per germline (reference sequence). J was trimmed by 4 bases and V by 6 bases; bases with no gene match: 13. The CDR3 sequence: CASRSTSGPLEYNEQFF. In DNA form, the CDR3 reads TGTGCCAGCAGGTCCACTAGCGGGCCTCTAGAATACAATGAGCAGTTCTTC.

The chain employs TRBV11-2 and TRBJ2-3, with D possibly being TRBD1 (5 bases). The germline V and J ends were trimmed by 0 bases and 0 bases, with 10 bases remaining between them. CDR3 length: 16 residues. CDR1 and CDR2 (germline): SGHAT, FQNNGV. The CDR3 loop is CASSLEGRASTDTQYF. DNA for the CDR3: TGTGCCAGCAGCTTAGAAGGCAGGGCAAGCACAGATACGCAGTATTTT.

The chain carries TRBV6-5 and TRBJ2-7; possible D gene TRBD2, 6 bases. V lost 7 bases and J lost 2, with 15 bases in between. This CDR3 region has 14 residues. Per the germline V gene, CDR1 is MNHEY and CDR2 is SVGAGI. The CDR3 DNA follows: TGTGCCAGCACCGGGAGTGGCGGAGCCTACGAGCAGTACTTC. This translates into CASTGSGGAYEQYF.

This sequence joins TRBV23-1 and TRBJ2-4; D gene unclear. TRBV23-1 is placed among ORFs of uncertain function. This CDR3 is 15 amino acids long. Trimming left V 8 bases short and J 0 bases short, with 14 bases between. DNA of the CDR3: TGCGCCAGCGCCCCTCCCAGCTTAGCCAAAAACATTCAGTACTTC. It translates to CASAPPSLAKNIQYF.

The chain is built from TRBV7-9 and TRBJ2-7; no clear D gene. This CDR3 spans 12 amino acids. The germline CDR1 and CDR2 sequences are SEHNR and FQNEAQ (reference sequence). V lost 5 bases and J lost 7, with 12 bases in between. CDR3 loop: CASSPDHREQYF. The CDR3 DNA reads as TGTGCCAGCAGCCCGGACCACCGGGAGCAGTACTTC.

This chain uses TRBV2 with TRBJ1-3; 7 bases agree with TRBD1. J was trimmed by 6 bases and V by 3 bases; bases with no gene match: 5. CDR3 size: 14 residues. Germline V gives CDR1 SNHLY, CDR2 FYNNEI. DNA for the CDR3: TGTGCCAGCAGTGATTGGCAGGGGGAAAACACCATATATTTT. This encodes CASSDWQGENTIYF.

V and J are TRBV5-1 and TRBJ1-6; D unclear. The CDR3 contains 13 residues. The germline V gene has CDR1 SGHRS and CDR2 YFSETQ. V gave up 9 bases and J gave up 6 bases, with 13 bases separating them. The CDR3 region is CATKADFNSPLHF. In nucleotides, the CDR3 is TGCGCCACCAAAGCGGACTTTAATTCACCCCTCCACTTT.

The chain has TRBV30 and TRBJ2-7, with TRBD2 matching 7 bases. Germline trimming cut 7 bases from V and 3 bases from J; bases unmatched to any gene: 15. CDR1 GTSNPN and CDR2 SVGIG come from the germline V gene (reference sequence). The CDR3 is made up of 15 amino acids. CDR3 protein: CASPTSAGTLYEQYF. The CDR3, as DNA: TGTGCCTCTCCTACCTCAGCGGGAACCCTCTACGAGCAGTACTTC.

The chain links TRBV15 to TRBJ1-5; the D gene is possibly TRBD1 (5 bases). Trimming took 0 bases from V and 1 from J, leaving 7 bases between them. The germline CDR1 and CDR2 sequences are LNHNV and YYDKDF (reference sequence). The CDR3 is made up of 15 amino acids. This chain's CDR3 is CATSRDRGSNQPQHF. In nucleotides, the CDR3 is TGTGCCACCAGCAGAGATCGGGGCAGCAATCAGCCCCAGCATTTT.

The chain combines TRBV28 with TRBJ1-5; TRBD1 is a possible D gene (5 bases). The CDR3 covers 16 residues. Germline CDR1 is MDHEN and CDR2 is SYDVKM. The ends were cut back, 3 bases at V and 1 base at J, with 13 bases in the middle. The CDR3, as DNA: TGTGCCAGCAGTTTTAGGGGCCCGGGGAGCAATCAGCCCCAGCATTTT. This encodes CASSFRGPGSNQPQHF.

V and J are TRBV14 and TRBJ2-1, with 7 bases aligning to TRBD1. Germline values: CDR1 SGHDN, CDR2 FVKESK. The length of the CDR3 is 13 residues. Trimming took 4 bases from V and 8 from J; bases not matched to a gene: 5. CDR3 sequence reads: CASSRYRGHEQFF. The CDR3 region has the DNA TGTGCCAGCAGCCGTTACAGGGGACATGAGCAGTTCTTC.

The J gene is TRBJ2-7, the V gene TRBV3-1 (or the pseudogene TRBV3-2), with TRBD1 as a possible D gene (5 bases). Germline CDR1 and CDR2: LGHDT and YNNKEL (reference sequence). V gave up 1 base and J gave up 2 bases, with 12 bases separating them. The CDR3 sequence is 15 residues long. CDR3 loop: CASSQGWTPTYEQYF. The CDR3 nucleotides read TGTGCCAGCAGCCAAGGCTGGACACCCACCTACGAGCAGTACTTC.

Only one count was recorded for this clone. The genes are TRBV28 and TRBJ1-1; TRBD1 agrees at 9 bases. The V gene end was trimmed by 1 base and the J gene end by 1 base; junction bases not matched to a gene: 10. Germline V gene lookup returns CDR1 MDHEN and CDR2 SYDVKM. This CDR3 is 18 amino acids long. The CDR3 bases are TGTGCCAGCAGTTTATTTTTTTTTGCGGGACAGGGGAACACTGAAGCTTTCTTT. Residues: CASSLFFFAGQGNTEAFF. Drawing the rest from reference TRBV28 and TRBJ1-1, the complete variable domain is DVKVTQSSRYLVKRTGEKVFLECVQDMDHENMFWYRQDPGLGLRLIYFSYDVKMKEKGDIPEGYSVSREKKERFSLILESASTNQTSMYLCASSLFFFAGQGNTEAFFGQGTRLTVV.

The chain has TRBV5-1 and TRBJ2-1; D gene unclear. V lost 5 bases, J lost 4 bases, and 7 bases lay in between. CDR3 size: 12 residues. CDR1 and CDR2 from the germline V gene are SGHRS and YFSETQ. The CDR3 DNA is TGCGCCAGCAGTTACGGATACAATGAGCAGTTCTTC. Amino acid sequence: CASSYGYNEQFF.

This clone was detected only once. V and J are TRBV6-6 and TRBJ2-2, with 10 bases fitting TRBD1. This CDR3 comprises 16 residues. Germline CDR1 MNHNY, CDR2 SVGAGI (reference sequence). The junction had 6 bases not matched to a gene; V was cut back by 6 bases and J by 2 bases. The CDR3 region has the DNA TGTGCCAGCAGCCACCGACAGGGGGCAAACACCGGGGAGCTGTTTTTT. This sequence encodes CASSHRQGANTGELFF.

The chain couples TRBV6-5 to TRBJ1-1; no clear D gene. The CDR3 is 13 amino acids. Germline-derived CDR1 and CDR2 are MNHEY and SVGAGI. Trimming cost V 8 bases and J 1 base, with 11 bases left between them. CDR3 sequence (DNA): TGTGCCAGCCGAGCTTCACAGAACACTGAAGCTTTCTTT. Its protein is CASRASQNTEAFF.

The chain joins TRBV27 to TRBJ2-7; D is undetermined. Trimming cost V 5 bases and J 9 bases, with 23 bases left between them. In germline, CDR1 is MNHEY, CDR2 SMNVEV (reference sequence). This CDR3 region has 15 residues. CDR3 nucleotide sequence: TGTGCCAGCAGTGGCAACCGGGCCCGAAGATCGACGCAGTACTTC. Protein product: CASSGNRARRSTQYF.

This rearrangement joins TRBV12-3 or TRBV12-4 to TRBJ1-2; 10 bases agree with TRBD1. This CDR3 has 13 amino acids. J lost 7 bases, V lost 5 bases, and 4 bases had no gene match. CDR3 DNA sequence: TGTGCCAGCAGTAGACAGGGGGCGGGTGGCTACACCTTC. As protein: CASSRQGAGGYTF.

V and J are TRBV27 and TRBJ2-7; D is unclear. This CDR3 spans 10 amino acids. The V gene's germline CDR1 is MNHEY and CDR2 SMNVEV (reference sequence). The ends were cut back, 8 bases at V and 7 bases at J, with 9 bases in the middle. CDR3 sequence (DNA): TGTGCCAGCCCAGTCGAAGAGCAGTACTTC. Translating gives CASPVEEQYF.

This chain joins TRBV19 and TRBJ1-5; the match to TRBD1 covers 9 bases. The CDR3 runs to 15 residues. Trimming cost V 7 bases and J 5 bases; bases outside gene matches: 9. From germline, CDR1 is LNHDA and CDR2 SQIVND (reference sequence). This CDR3 reads CASKDPGQGDQPQHF. CDR3 nucleotide sequence: TGTGCCAGTAAGGACCCGGGACAGGGAGATCAGCCCCAGCATTTT.

This chain uses TRBV28 with TRBJ1-2; 7 bases map to TRBD1. The CDR3 is 16 residues long. V was clipped by 5 bases and J by 5 bases; unmatched bases: 14. Germline V lookup: CDR1 MDHEN, CDR2 SYDVKM. CDR3 bases: TGTGCCAGCAGTCCTCTCCCCGGGACAGTTGCGTATGGCTACACCTTC. The encoded protein is CASSPLPGTVAYGYTF.

The chain uses TRBV28 and TRBJ1-5, with 8 nucleotides matching TRBD1. CDR1 is MDHEN and CDR2 is SYDVKM in the germline V gene. The CDR3 loop spans 16 amino acids. Unmatched junction bases numbered 7, after V lost 4 bases and J lost 2 bases. CDR3 DNA sequence: TGTGCCAGCAGTTCCTCAGGGGGCGCGGGCAATCAGCCCCAGCATTTT. Amino acids: CASSSSGGAGNQPQHF.

The J gene is TRBJ2-5, the V gene TRBV5-5; D may be TRBD2 (5 bases). This CDR3 region has 15 residues. The germline gives CDR1 SGHKS, CDR2 YYEKEE (reference sequence). Trimming left V 4 bases short and J 4 bases short, with 17 bases between. In DNA, the CDR3 is TGTGCCAGCAGCCCGCAAGGCCTACGGGGAGAGACCCAGTACTTC. Amino acid sequence: CASSPQGLRGETQYF.

This rearrangement joins TRBV11-2 to TRBJ2-2, with 7 bases that match TRBD1. The junction had 12 bases not matched to a gene; V was cut back by 5 bases and J by 3 bases. Germline CDR1 is SGHAT and CDR2 is FQNNGV. CDR3 length: 17 amino acids. This chain's CDR3 is CASSPSNPGQYTGELFF. The CDR3 DNA reads TGTGCCAGCAGCCCCAGCAACCCGGGACAGTACACCGGGGAGCTGTTTTTT.

This clone was found once. V and J are TRBV18 and TRBJ2-7, with D tentatively TRBD1 (5 bases). The V end lost 1 base, the J end lost 2 bases, and 12 bases lay between the germline ends. The CDR3 is made up of 15 amino acids. CDR1 and CDR2 (germline): KGHSH, LQKENI. CDR3 region: CASSPRGGLTYEQYF. The CDR3 coding sequence is TGTGCCAGCTCACCACGGGGCGGATTGACCTACGAGCAGTACTTC.